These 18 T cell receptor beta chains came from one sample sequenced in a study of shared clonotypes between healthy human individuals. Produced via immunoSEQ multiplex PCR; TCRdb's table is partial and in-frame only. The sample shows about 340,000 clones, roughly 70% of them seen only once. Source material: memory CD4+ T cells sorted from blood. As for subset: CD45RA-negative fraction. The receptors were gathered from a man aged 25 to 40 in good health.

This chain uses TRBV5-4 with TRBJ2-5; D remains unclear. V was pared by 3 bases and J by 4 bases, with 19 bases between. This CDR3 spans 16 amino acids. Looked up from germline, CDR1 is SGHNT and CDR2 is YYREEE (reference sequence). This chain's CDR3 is CASSSLFVGLRETQYF. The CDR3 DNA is TGTGCCAGCAGCTCCTTGTTCGTGGGATTAAGAGAGACCCAGTACTTC.

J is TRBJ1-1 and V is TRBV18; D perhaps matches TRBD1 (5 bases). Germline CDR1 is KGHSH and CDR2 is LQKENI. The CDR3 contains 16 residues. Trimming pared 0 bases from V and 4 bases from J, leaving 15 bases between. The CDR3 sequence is CASSPPGPRVGTEAFF. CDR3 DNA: TGTGCCAGCTCACCACCGGGACCCCGAGTGGGCACTGAAGCTTTCTTT.

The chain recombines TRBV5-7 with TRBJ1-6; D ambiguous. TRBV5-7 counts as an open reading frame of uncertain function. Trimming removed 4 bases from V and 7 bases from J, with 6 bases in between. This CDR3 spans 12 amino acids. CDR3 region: CASSHRNSPLHF. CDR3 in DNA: TGTGCCAGCAGCCACAGAAATTCACCCCTCCACTTT.

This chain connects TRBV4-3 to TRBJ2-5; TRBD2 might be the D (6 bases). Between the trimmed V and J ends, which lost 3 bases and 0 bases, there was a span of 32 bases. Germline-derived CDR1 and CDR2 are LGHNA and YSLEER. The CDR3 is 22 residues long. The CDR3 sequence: CASSHPLVPPERAYYNQETQYF. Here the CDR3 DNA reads TGCGCCAGCAGCCACCCCCTTGTACCACCAGAGCGGGCATACTATAACCAAGAGACCCAGTACTTC.

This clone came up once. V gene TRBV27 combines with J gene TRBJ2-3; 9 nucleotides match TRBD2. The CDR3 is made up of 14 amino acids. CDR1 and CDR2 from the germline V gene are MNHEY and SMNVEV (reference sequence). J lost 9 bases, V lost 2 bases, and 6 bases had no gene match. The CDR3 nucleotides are TGTGCCAGCAGTTTAGTTGCGGGAGGGGTAACGCAGTATTTT. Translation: CASSLVAGGVTQYF.

In DNA, the CDR3 is TGTGCCTGGAACCCTTTCGGGACAGGGCGTGAAGCTTTCTTT. It encodes CAWNPFGTGREAFF. The chain combines TRBV30 with TRBJ1-1, with 9 bases fitting TRBD1. Germline CDR1 and CDR2: GTSNPN and SVGIG (reference sequence). The V segment lost 4 bases and the J segment 7 bases; nucleotides outside the gene matches: 10. The CDR3 length is 14 residues.

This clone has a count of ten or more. The CDR3 protein is CASSVGDGNTIYF. CDR3 DNA sequence: TGTGCCAGCAGTGTGGGGGACGGAAACACCATATATTTT. The genes are TRBV6-1 and TRBJ1-3; D possibly corresponds to TRBD1 (5 bases). The CDR3 runs to 13 residues. CDR1 MNHNS and CDR2 SASEGT come from the germline V gene. V was pared by 4 bases and J by 4 bases, with 8 bases between.

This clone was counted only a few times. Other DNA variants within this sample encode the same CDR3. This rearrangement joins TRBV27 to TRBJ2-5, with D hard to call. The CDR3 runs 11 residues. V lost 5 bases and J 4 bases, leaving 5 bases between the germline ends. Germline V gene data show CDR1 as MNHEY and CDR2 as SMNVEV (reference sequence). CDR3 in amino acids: CASSLGETQYF. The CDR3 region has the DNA TGTGCCAGCAGTCTTGGAGAGACCCAGTACTTC.

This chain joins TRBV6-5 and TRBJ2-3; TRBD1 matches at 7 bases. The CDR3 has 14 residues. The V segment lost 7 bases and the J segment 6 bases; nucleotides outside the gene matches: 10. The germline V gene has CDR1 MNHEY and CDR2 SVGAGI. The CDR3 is CASTISGGSDTQYF. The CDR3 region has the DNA TGTGCCAGCACCATTTCAGGGGGATCCGATACGCAGTATTTT.

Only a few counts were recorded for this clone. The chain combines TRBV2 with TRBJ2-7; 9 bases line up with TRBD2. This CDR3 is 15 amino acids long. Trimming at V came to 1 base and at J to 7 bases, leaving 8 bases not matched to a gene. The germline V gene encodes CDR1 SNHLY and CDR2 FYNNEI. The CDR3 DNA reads TGTGCCAGCAGTGAAGTTAGGGCCACTAGCGGGGAGCAGTACTTC. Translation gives CASSEVRATSGEQYF.

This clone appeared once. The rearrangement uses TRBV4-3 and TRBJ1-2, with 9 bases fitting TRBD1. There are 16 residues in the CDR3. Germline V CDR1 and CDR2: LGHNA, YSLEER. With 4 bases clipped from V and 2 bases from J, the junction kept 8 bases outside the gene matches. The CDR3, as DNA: TGCGCCAGCAGCCGCCAAACAGGGGGCGCGAACTATGGCTACACCTTC. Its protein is CASSRQTGGANYGYTF.

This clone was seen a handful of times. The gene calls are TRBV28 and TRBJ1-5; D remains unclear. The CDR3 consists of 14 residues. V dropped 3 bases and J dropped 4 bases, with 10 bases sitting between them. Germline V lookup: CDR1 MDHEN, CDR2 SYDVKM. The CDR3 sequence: CASSFVRPNQPQHF. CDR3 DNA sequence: TGTGCCAGCAGTTTTGTCAGGCCAAATCAGCCCCAGCATTTT.

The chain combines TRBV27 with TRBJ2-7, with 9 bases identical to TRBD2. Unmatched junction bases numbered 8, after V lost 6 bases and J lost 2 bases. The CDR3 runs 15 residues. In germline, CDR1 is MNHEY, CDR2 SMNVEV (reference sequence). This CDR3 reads CASRSTSGFTYEQYF. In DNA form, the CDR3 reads TGTGCCAGCAGGTCCACTAGCGGGTTTACCTACGAGCAGTACTTC.

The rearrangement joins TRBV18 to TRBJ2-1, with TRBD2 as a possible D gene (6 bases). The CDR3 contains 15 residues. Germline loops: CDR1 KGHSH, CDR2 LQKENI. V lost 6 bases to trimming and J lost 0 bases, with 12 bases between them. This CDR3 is CASSLSGFSYNEQFF. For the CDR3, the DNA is TGTGCCAGCTCTCTGAGCGGGTTCTCCTACAATGAGCAGTTCTTC. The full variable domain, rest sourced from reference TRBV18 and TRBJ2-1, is NAGVMQNPRHLVRRRGQEARLRCSPMKGHSHVYWYRQLPEEGLKFMVYLQKENIIDESGMPKERFSAEFPKEGPSILRIQQVVRGDSAAYFCASSLSGFSYNEQFFGPGTRLTVL.

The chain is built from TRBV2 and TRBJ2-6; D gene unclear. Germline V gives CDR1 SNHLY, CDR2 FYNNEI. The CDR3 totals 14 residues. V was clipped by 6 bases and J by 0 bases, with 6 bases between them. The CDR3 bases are TGTGCCAGCAGCGGCAACTCTGGGGCCAACGTCCTGACTTTC. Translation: CASSGNSGANVLTF.

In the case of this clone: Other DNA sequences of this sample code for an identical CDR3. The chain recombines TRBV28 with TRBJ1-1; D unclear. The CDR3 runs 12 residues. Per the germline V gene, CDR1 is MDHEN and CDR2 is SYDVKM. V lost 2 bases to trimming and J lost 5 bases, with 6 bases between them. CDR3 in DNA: TGTGCCAGCAGTTTAGGGGTAACTGAAGCTTTCTTT. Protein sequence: CASSLGVTEAFF.

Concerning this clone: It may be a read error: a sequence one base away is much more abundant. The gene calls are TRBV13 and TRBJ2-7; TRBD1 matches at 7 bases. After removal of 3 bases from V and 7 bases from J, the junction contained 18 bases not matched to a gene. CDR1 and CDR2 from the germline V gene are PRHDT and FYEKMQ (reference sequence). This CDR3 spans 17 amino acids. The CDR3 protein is CASSFGTEALRWREQYF. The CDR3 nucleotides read TGTGCCAGCAGCTTCGGGACAGAGGCCCTCAGGTGGAGGGAGCAGTACTTC.

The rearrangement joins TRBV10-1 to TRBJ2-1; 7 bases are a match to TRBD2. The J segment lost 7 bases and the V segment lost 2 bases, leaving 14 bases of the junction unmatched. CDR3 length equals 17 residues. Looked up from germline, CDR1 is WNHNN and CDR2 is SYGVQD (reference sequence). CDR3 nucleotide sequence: TGCGCCAGCAGTGAGCAAGGACTAGTGGGAGGGCTAAATGAGCAGTTCTTC. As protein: CASSEQGLVGGLNEQFF.